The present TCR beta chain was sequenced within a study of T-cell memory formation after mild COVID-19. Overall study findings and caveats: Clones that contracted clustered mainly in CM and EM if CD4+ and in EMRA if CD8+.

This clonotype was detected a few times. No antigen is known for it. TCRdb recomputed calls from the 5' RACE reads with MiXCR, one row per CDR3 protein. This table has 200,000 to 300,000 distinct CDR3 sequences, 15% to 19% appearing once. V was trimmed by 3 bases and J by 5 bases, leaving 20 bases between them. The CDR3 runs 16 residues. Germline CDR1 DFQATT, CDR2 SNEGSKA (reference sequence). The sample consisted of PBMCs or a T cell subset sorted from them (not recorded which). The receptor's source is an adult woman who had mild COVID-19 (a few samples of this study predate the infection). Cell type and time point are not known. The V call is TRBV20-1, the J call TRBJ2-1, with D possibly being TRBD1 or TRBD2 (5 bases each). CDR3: CSASRRVGMGDNEQFF. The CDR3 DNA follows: TGCAGTGCTAGTCGAAGGGTGGGGATGGGGGACAATGAGCAGTTCTTC.